One and the same sample provided the 21 T cell receptor beta chains below, sequenced in a study of identical twins. TCRdb re-derived calls from the 5' RACE reads in MiXCR, one entry per CDR3 protein. The repertoire holds about 280,000 distinct CDR3 sequences, with approximately 8% as singletons. This same sample was also part of a study on yellow fever vaccine responses in identical twins.

The sequenced sample consisted of memory (CD45RO+) T cells sorted from blood. The receptors originated from a woman between 18 and 30 years old in good health.

This clonotype appeared many times. The chain combines TRBV7-9 with TRBJ2-1, with TRBD2 matching over 10 bases. The ends lost 3 bases at V and 9 bases at J; junction bases unmatched: 2. In germline, CDR1 is SEHNR, CDR2 FQNEAQ (reference sequence). The CDR3 totals 13 residues. The CDR3 spells CASSFQREGEQFF. The CDR3 bases are TGTGCCAGCAGCTTTCAGCGGGAGGGTGAGCAGTTCTTC. The whole variable domain, remainder taken from reference TRBV7-9 and TRBJ2-1, is DTGVSQNPRHKITKRGQNVTFRCDPISEHNRLYWYRQTLGQGPEFLTYFQNEAQLEKSRLLSDRFSAERPKGSFSTLEIQRTEQGDSAMYLCASSFQREGEQFFGPGTRLTVL.

This clonotype was seen repeatedly, ten times or more. This chain connects TRBV5-5 to TRBJ2-5; the D is unclear. The germline V gene has CDR1 SGHKS and CDR2 YYEKEE (reference sequence). CDR3 length equals 13 residues. V gave up 0 bases and J gave up 7 bases, with 10 bases separating them. CDR3 coding DNA: TGTGCCAGCAGCTTGGATGTACTTGGGACCCAGTACTTC. This gives the protein CASSLDVLGTQYF.

In DNA form, the CDR3 reads TGTGCCAGCAGCATTGACAACATGAACACTGAAGCTTTCTTT. The encoded protein is CASSIDNMNTEAFF. The genes are TRBV6-1 and TRBJ1-1; D unclear. The CDR3 is 14 residues long. Germline CDR1 reads MNHNS; CDR2 reads SASEGT. V was shortened by 6 bases and J by 0 bases, with 11 bases between the two germline ends.

At least ten counts were recorded for this clonotype. The V call is TRBV5-6, the J call TRBJ2-1, with 12 bases fitting TRBD2. The V gene's germline CDR1 is SGHDT and CDR2 YYEEEE. V shed 4 bases, J shed 3 bases, and the junction held 5 bases outside the gene matches. CDR3 length equals 16 residues. The DNA of the CDR3 is TGTGCCAGCAGCCGGACTAGCGGGAACTTCTACAATGAGCAGTTCTTC. Encoded protein: CASSRTSGNFYNEQFF.

This clonotype turned up a few times. The chain recombines TRBV6-1 with TRBJ1-1; D is uncertain. The CDR3 runs to 13 residues. V was pared by 8 bases and J by 2 bases, with 12 bases between. In germline, CDR1 is MNHNS, CDR2 SASEGT. The DNA for the CDR3 is TGTGCCAGCCTACGCAGCCGAAACACTGAAGCTTTCTTT. Its protein product is CASLRSRNTEAFF.

This clonotype was seen repeatedly, ten times or more. The chain recombines TRBV20-1 with TRBJ1-1; perhaps TRBD1 as D (6 bases). Germline CDR1 DFQATT, CDR2 SNEGSKA (reference sequence). There are 13 residues in the CDR3. V shed 0 bases and J shed 4 bases, with 9 bases lying between them. DNA of the CDR3: TGCAGTGCTAGAGAAGGGGGGGCCACTGAAGCTTTCTTT. Encoded protein: CSAREGGATEAFF.

This clonotype was counted at least ten times. The chain recombines TRBV27 with TRBJ2-1; 15 bases agree with TRBD2. From germline, CDR1 is MNHEY and CDR2 SMNVEV (reference sequence). Trimming cost V 5 bases and J 6 bases; bases outside gene matches: 11. The CDR3 length is 18 residues. The CDR3 spells CASSGGTAGLAGGNEQFF. The CDR3 DNA follows: TGTGCCAGCAGTGGCGGGACAGCGGGACTAGCGGGGGGCAATGAGCAGTTCTTC.

V gene TRBV7-9 combines with J gene TRBJ1-2; D possibly corresponds to TRBD1 (5 bases). This CDR3 has 16 residues. V lost 5 bases and J 4 bases, leaving 20 bases between the germline ends. Germline assignment: CDR1 SEHNR and CDR2 FQNEAQ (reference sequence). CDR3 residues: CASSPPPPGRTYGYTF. For the CDR3, the DNA is TGTGCCAGCAGCCCGCCTCCCCCAGGGCGGACCTATGGCTACACCTTC.

CDR3: CAIRGQGRSQPQHF. CDR3 nucleotide sequence: TGTGCCATCAGGGGACAGGGGCGCAGTCAGCCCCAGCATTTT. The rearrangement joins TRBV10-3 to TRBJ1-5; the match to TRBD1 covers 10 bases. Germline trimming cut 6 bases from V and 6 bases from J; bases unmatched to any gene: 5. This CDR3 is 14 amino acids long. Per germline, CDR1 ENHRY and CDR2 SYGVKD.

The V gene is TRBV27, the J gene TRBJ1-2, with 7 bases matching TRBD1. This CDR3 has 15 amino acids. Trimming took 5 bases from V and 8 from J; bases not matched to a gene: 14. Germline values: CDR1 MNHEY, CDR2 SMNVEV (reference sequence). For the CDR3, the DNA is TGTGCCAGCAGTACACCGGGACAGAGCAGAGAGGGCTACACCTTC. This encodes CASSTPGQSREGYTF.

The chain carries TRBV28 and TRBJ2-1; TRBD2 might be the D (5 bases). CDR3 length equals 15 residues. The V end was cut by 4 bases, the J end by 5 bases, with 15 bases between. CDR1 is MDHEN, CDR2 SYDVKM, per germline. CDR3 sequence reads: CASSSGSAPNNEQFF. CDR3 bases: TGTGCCAGCAGTTCTGGGAGTGCCCCCAACAATGAGCAGTTCTTC.

This clonotype has a count of ten or more. The CDR3 sequence is CAISEGQADNQPQHF. The CDR3 DNA follows: TGTGCCATCAGTGAAGGGCAGGCCGACAATCAGCCCCAGCATTTT. The chain links TRBV10-3 to TRBJ1-5; D is undetermined. Germline CDR1 and CDR2: ENHRY and SYGVKD. The CDR3 contains 15 residues. Trimming removed 3 bases at V and 3 bases at J, with 12 bases between.

This clonotype was detected many times. The chain is built from TRBV28 and TRBJ1-1, with 8 bases aligning to TRBD1. The CDR3 length is 17 residues. The V and J ends lost 3 bases and 4 bases, in that order; junction bases with no gene match: 13. Germline values: CDR1 MDHEN, CDR2 SYDVKM. The CDR3 protein is CASSFPSPGQGGTEAFF. The CDR3 region has the DNA TGTGCCAGCAGTTTTCCATCGCCCGGACAGGGCGGCACTGAAGCTTTCTTT.

The chain employs TRBV2 and TRBJ2-1; TRBD1 matches 12 bases. The CDR3 runs 14 residues. The germline CDR1 and CDR2 sequences are SNHLY and FYNNEI. Unmatched junction bases numbered 7, after V lost 4 bases and J lost 12 bases. In DNA form, the CDR3 reads TGTGCCAGCAGTGCCGGGACAGGGGGCTCCGGGCAGTTCTTC. Its translation: CASSAGTGGSGQFF. The full variable domain, its missing parts supplied by reference TRBV2 and TRBJ2-1, is EPEVTQTPSHQVTQMGQEVILRCVPISNHLYFYWYRQILGQKVEFLVSFYNNEISEKSEIFDDQFSVERPDGSNFTLKIRSTKLEDSAMYFCASSAGTGGSGQFFGPGTRLTVL.

The V call is TRBV7-2, the J call TRBJ2-6; D might be TRBD2 (7 bases). The CDR3 is 17 amino acids. The germline V gene encodes CDR1 SGHTA and CDR2 FQGNSA. Trimming pared 5 bases from V and 0 bases from J, leaving 14 bases between. The CDR3 region is CASSLGGGISGANVLTF. CDR3 coding DNA: TGTGCCAGCAGCCTAGGGGGGGGAATCTCTGGGGCCAACGTCCTGACTTTC.

The V gene is TRBV2, the J gene TRBJ2-1; weak D call: TRBD1 (5 bases). V lost 5 bases, J lost 3 bases, and 8 bases lay in between. CDR3 length: 13 amino acids. Germline CDR1 SNHLY, CDR2 FYNNEI. CDR3 sequence: CASSWGNYNEQFF. As DNA, the CDR3 is TGTGCCAGCAGTTGGGGCAACTACAATGAGCAGTTCTTC.

The chain links TRBV19 to TRBJ1-1, with 8 bases lining up with TRBD1. Germline assignment: CDR1 LNHDA and CDR2 SQIVND (reference sequence). The CDR3 length is 12 residues. The V segment lost 6 bases and the J segment 8 bases; nucleotides outside the gene matches: 5. CDR3 in DNA: TGTGCCAGTAGAGGACAGGGTAAGGAAGCTTTCTTT. It yields the protein CASRGQGKEAFF.

This clonotype occurred once. The rearrangement uses TRBV28 and TRBJ2-2, with D perhaps TRBD1 (6 bases). CDR1 and CDR2 from the germline V gene are MDHEN and SYDVKM. The V and J ends lost 8 bases and 2 bases respectively, with 15 bases between them. The CDR3 runs 15 residues. CDR3 nucleotides: TGTGCCAGCGTCAGGGGCAGGCGAAACACCGGGGAGCTGTTTTTT. It is translated as CASVRGRRNTGELFF.

The V call is TRBV11-2, the J call TRBJ2-7, with D possibly being TRBD1 (6 bases). The CDR3 is 15 residues long. CDR1 is SGHAT and CDR2 is FQNNGV in the germline V gene. V was clipped by 3 bases and J by 4 bases, with 16 bases between them. CDR3: CASSFSGDRTYEQYV. DNA of the CDR3: TGTGCCAGCAGCTTTTCCGGAGACAGGACTTACGAGCAGTACGTC.

This clonotype was seen a few times. The chain has TRBV15 and TRBJ1-1; D is unclear. Germline CDR1 is LNHNV and CDR2 is YYDKDF (reference sequence). The V gene lost 0 bases and the J gene lost 1 base, with 3 bases spanning the gap. The CDR3 covers 13 residues. CDR3: CATSREANTEAFF. The CDR3 DNA reads TGTGCCACCAGCAGAGAAGCGAACACTGAAGCTTTCTTT. Full variable domain (remainder filled in from reference TRBV15 and TRBJ1-1): DAMVIQNPRYQVTQFGKPVTLSCSQTLNHNVMYWYQQKSSQAPKLLFHYYDKDFNNEADTPDNFQSRRPNTSFCFLDIRSPGLGDTAMYLCATSREANTEAFFGQGTRLTVV.

This clonotype was detected many times. This chain joins TRBV12-3 or TRBV12-4 and TRBJ2-7; D possibly uses TRBD1 or TRBD2 (7 bases each). Trimming left V 3 bases short and J 2 bases short, with 14 bases between. The CDR3 extends over 15 amino acids. CDR3 region: CASSLAPGGAYEQYF. The DNA for the CDR3 is TGTGCCAGCAGTTTGGCCCCAGGGGGGGCCTACGAGCAGTACTTC.